Listed below are T cell receptor beta chains from one sample, sequenced in a study of T cell responses to AZD1222 COVID-19 vaccine. Libraries were prepared by immunoSEQ multiplex PCR; TCRdb keeps only in-frame clonotypes and omits some of them. The repertoire holds 25,000 to 35,000 clones, with approximately 91% as singletons. This sample comprised peripheral blood, obtained on day 0 of AZD1222 vaccination. These receptors were obtained from an adult in good health. Both conserved end residues are part of each CDR3. The order of the fields is J gene, D gene, V gene, clone size, CDR3 DNA, CDR3 protein. A D gene is named only where the DNA matches it firmly. For some rows the clone size is stated as once, few or many, or as a class when expanded; others skip it.

>TRBJ2-2|TRBD2|TRBV5-5|.
TGTGCCAGCAGCCGGGGACGGGGGGCGAACACCGGGGAGCTGTTTTTT
CASSRGRGANTGELFF
>TRBJ2-7|.|TRBV4-3|.
TGCGCCAGCAGCCAAGCCAACCCAGGGGCGAAGCAGTACTTC
CASSQANPGAKQYF
>TRBJ2-1|.|TRBV18|few
TGTGCCAGCTCACCAAGGGAGGATGAGCAGTTCTTC
CASSPREDEQFF
>TRBJ2-7|TRBD2|TRBV11-3|once
TGTGCCAGCAGCTTAGTAGCGGGAGACGAGCAGTACTTC
CASSLVAGDEQYF
>TRBJ1-1|.|TRBV2|.
TGTGCCAGCAGTGAACAGGGTCGGACTGAAGCTTTCTTT
CASSEQGRTEAFF
>TRBJ2-3|TRBD2|TRBV19|.
TGTGCCAGTAGTATTACCCCTCCCCGCCTAGCGGGTAACACAGATACGCAGTATTTT
CASSITPPRLAGNTDTQYF
>TRBJ2-3|TRBD2|TRBV9|.
TGTGCCAGCAGCGTCGGACTAGATGTTGGGGATACGCAGTATTTT
CASSVGLDVGDTQYF
>TRBJ1-6|TRBD1|TRBV9|.
TGTGCCAGCAGCTCCGAGCAGGGGGGCGGTGGTTCACCCCTCCACTTT
CASSSEQGGGGSPLHF
>TRBJ2-4|TRBD1|TRBV29-1|.
TGCAGCGCCAAGTGGGACAGGGCCCCCGGTGGCATTCAGTACTTC
CSAKWDRAPGGIQYF
>TRBJ1-5|.|TRBV10-2|.
TGCGCCAGCAGAGGCAGCAATCAGCCCCAGCATTTT
CASRGSNQPQHF
>TRBJ1-1|.|TRBV19|.
TGTGCCAGTAGTATTGGTATGGAAGCTTTCTTT
CASSIGMEAFF
>TRBJ1-1|.|TRBV10-3|.
TGTGCCATCAGTGAAACTCTGGGGACTGAAGCTTTCTTT
CAISETLGTEAFF
>TRBJ2-3|TRBD1|TRBV7-6|.
TGTGCCAGCAGTTTTCGGGACAGGGGGTTAAGTACAGATACGCAGTATTTT
CASSFRDRGLSTDTQYF
>TRBJ1-6|.|TRBV7-9|.
TGTGCCAGCAGCCCGGGACGACCAAATTCACCCCTCCACTTT
CASSPGRPNSPLHF
>TRBJ2-5|.|TRBV19|.
TGTGCCAGTAGTATAACCCCGCCGTCGGAGACCCAGTACTTC
CASSITPPSETQYF
>TRBJ1-2|.|TRBV30|.
TGTGCCTGGAGTGCCACTGCGGGGGACTATGGCTACACCTTC
CAWSATAGDYGYTF
>TRBJ1-3|.|TRBV5-1|once
TGCGCCAGCAGCTCGGGGGACGTCTCGATCGGGGACACCATATATTTT
CASSSGDVSIGDTIYF
>TRBJ2-7|TRBD1|TRBV5-6|.
TGTGCCAGCAGCTTGGCCAGGGGACAGCTATCCTACGAGCAGTACTTC
CASSLARGQLSYEQYF
>TRBJ2-7|TRBD1|TRBV20-1|.
TGCAGTGCTAGTCGACAGGGGGCCGGCTACGAGCAGTACTTC
CSASRQGAGYEQYF
>TRBJ2-1|.|TRBV5-1|.
TGCGCCAGCAGCTTGCGACAGATCAACAATGAGCAGTTCTTC
CASSLRQINNEQFF
>TRBJ1-6|.|TRBV12-3/TRBV12-4|.
TGTGCCAGCCGGAGGGAGTACAATTCACCCCTCCACTTT
CASRREYNSPLHF
>TRBJ2-2|TRBD2|TRBV27|.
TGTGCCAGCAGGGGACTAGCAGGTCTGACCGGGGAGCTGTTTTTT
CASRGLAGLTGELFF
>TRBJ2-2|.|TRBV7-8|.
TGTGCCAGCAGCCTACGGACAGTAAACACCGGGGAGCTGTTTTTT
CASSLRTVNTGELFF
>TRBJ2-7|.|TRBV9|.
TGTGCCAGCAGCGTAGGGGCTATCGGCTCCTACGAGCAGTACTTC
CASSVGAIGSYEQYF
>TRBJ1-2|.|TRBV28|few
TGTGCCAGCAGCACCCCTAGTGGCTACACCTTC
CASSTPSGYTF
>TRBJ2-3|TRBD1|TRBV28|.
TGTGCCACGCTCAGGGGGCCAGATACGCAGTATTTT
CATLRGPDTQYF
>TRBJ2-3|TRBD1|TRBV5-1|.
TGCGCCAGCAGCTTGGGGATAGGACAGGCAGATACGCAGTATTTT
CASSLGIGQADTQYF
>TRBJ2-1|.|TRBV11-2|.
TGTGCCAGCAGCAGGTGGGGCAATGAGCAGTTCTTC
CASSRWGNEQFF
>TRBJ1-5|.|TRBV12-1|.
TGTGCCAGCAGCTTTGTCGGGAGCAATCAGCCCCAGCATTTT
CASSFVGSNQPQHF
>TRBJ2-1|.|TRBV2|.
TGTGCCAGCAGAGGAAGACTAGGGACCTACAATGAGCAGTTCTTC
CASRGRLGTYNEQFF
>TRBJ2-7|TRBD1|TRBV11-2|once
TGTGCCAGCAGCAAGACAGGGCCCTACGAGCAGTACTTC
CASSKTGPYEQYF
>TRBJ2-1|TRBD2|TRBV29-1|.
TGCAGCGTTGAAGTCCAGACTAGCGGGAGACCGTTCTTC
CSVEVQTSGRPFF
>TRBJ2-7|.|TRBV7-2|.
TGTGCCAGCAGCTCCTGGACAGCCTCCTACGAGCAGTACTTC
CASSSWTASYEQYF
>TRBJ2-3|TRBD2|TRBV10-1|.
TGCGCCAGCAGTGCCGGGACTAGCGACACAGATACGCAGTATTTT
CASSAGTSDTDTQYF
>TRBJ1-3|.|TRBV9|.
TGTGCCAGCAGCGTAGAGGACAGCAACTCTGGAAACACCATATATTTT
CASSVEDSNSGNTIYF
>TRBJ1-4|.|TRBV28|.
TGTGCCAGCAGTCTAAATGAAAAACTGTTTTTT
CASSLNEKLFF
>TRBJ2-1|.|TRBV9|.
TGTGCCAGCAGCGTAGACGGCAAAGGGGACAATGAGCAGTTCTTC
CASSVDGKGDNEQFF
>TRBJ2-7|.|TRBV7-9|.
TGTGCCAGCAGCTTTCAGCAGGGGTCGGGATTCTACGAGCAGTACTTC
CASSFQQGSGFYEQYF
>TRBJ1-3|.|TRBV4-1|.
TGCGCCAGCAGCCAAGTGGGGACCGGCGCTGGAAACACCATATATTTT
CASSQVGTGAGNTIYF
>TRBJ1-1|TRBD1|TRBV19|.
TGTGCCAGTAGTCCCCAGGACAGGGGGAACACTGAAGCTTTCTTT
CASSPQDRGNTEAFF
>TRBJ2-2|TRBD2|TRBV19|.
TGTGCCAGTAGTTTAGGGACTAGCGGGACCTACAACACCGGGGAGCTGTTTTTT
CASSLGTSGTYNTGELFF
>TRBJ2-7|.|TRBV6-5|.
TGTGCCAGCAGCTACAGGTTCCAGAGATCGGTGGAGCAGTACTTC
CASSYRFQRSVEQYF
>TRBJ2-7|.|TRBV6-5|.
TGTGCCAGCTCTGGACTGCAGAACTACGAGCAGTACTTC
CASSGLQNYEQYF
>TRBJ1-2|TRBD1|TRBV6-5|.
TGTGCCAGCAGTTACACCCAGACAGGGGAAAACTATGGCTACACCTTC
CASSYTQTGENYGYTF
>TRBJ1-1|.|TRBV19|.
TGTGCCAGTAGAAATCCCGGAGGGGACTCTGAAGCTTTCTTT
CASRNPGGDSEAFF
>TRBJ1-2|.|TRBV3-1/TRBV3-2|.
TGTGCCAGCAGCTCGGACAACCGGGGCTACACCTTC
CASSSDNRGYTF